This T cell receptor (beta chain) is drawn from a study of control samples from healthy donors and cancer patients. Assay: immunoSEQ multiplex PCR; the TCRdb copy retains only in-frame clones and omits some. The repertoire holds tens of thousands of clones, with more than 75% as singletons. The CDR3 spans 14 residues. In germline, CDR1 is SEHNR, CDR2 FQNEAQ (reference sequence). V was shortened by 5 bases and J by 4 bases, with 11 bases between the two germline ends. This clone was picked up one time. Material for sequencing was blood. The V gene is TRBV7-9, the J gene TRBJ1-4, with D unresolved. The receptor was derived from a woman aged 45-59 years in good health. Written as DNA, the CDR3 is TGTGCCAGCAGCGACGCAGACTATAATGAAAAACTGTTTTTT. This encodes CASSDADYNEKLFF.